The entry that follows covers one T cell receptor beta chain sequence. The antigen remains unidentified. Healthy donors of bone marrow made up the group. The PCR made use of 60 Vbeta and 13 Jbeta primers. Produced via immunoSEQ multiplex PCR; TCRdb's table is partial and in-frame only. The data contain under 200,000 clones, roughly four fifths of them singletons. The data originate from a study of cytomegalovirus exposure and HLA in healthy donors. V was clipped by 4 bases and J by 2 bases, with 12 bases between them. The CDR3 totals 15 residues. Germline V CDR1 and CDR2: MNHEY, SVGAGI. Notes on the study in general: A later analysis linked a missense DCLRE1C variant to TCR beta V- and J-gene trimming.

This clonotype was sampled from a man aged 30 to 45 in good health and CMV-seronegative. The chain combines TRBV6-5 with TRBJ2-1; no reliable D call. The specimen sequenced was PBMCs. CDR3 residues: CASSSIQLAYNEQFF. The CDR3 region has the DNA TGTGCCAGCAGTTCCATACAGCTGGCCTACAATGAGCAGTTCTTC.